This T cell receptor beta chain was sequenced during a study of T cell responses to AZD1222 COVID-19 vaccine. TCRdb's copy holds only in-frame clones and misses some; the assay was immunoSEQ multiplex PCR. The table has fewer than 95,000 clones, around 93% seen once; the top ten hold about 8%. Germline CDR1 is MGHRA and CDR2 is YSYEKL. The trim removed 0 bases at V and 3 bases at J, leaving 4 bases unmatched. This CDR3 comprises 15 residues. The V call is TRBV4-1, the J call TRBJ2-7, with 8 nucleotides matching TRBD2. The sequencing here drew on peripheral blood, taken 28 days after the second AZD1222 dose. This receptor was identified in an adult who received the AZD1222 COVID-19 vaccine. The CDR3 DNA is TGCGCCAGCAGCCAAGATCCTAGCGGGCTCTACGAGCAGTACTTC. This gives the protein CASSQDPSGLYEQYF.